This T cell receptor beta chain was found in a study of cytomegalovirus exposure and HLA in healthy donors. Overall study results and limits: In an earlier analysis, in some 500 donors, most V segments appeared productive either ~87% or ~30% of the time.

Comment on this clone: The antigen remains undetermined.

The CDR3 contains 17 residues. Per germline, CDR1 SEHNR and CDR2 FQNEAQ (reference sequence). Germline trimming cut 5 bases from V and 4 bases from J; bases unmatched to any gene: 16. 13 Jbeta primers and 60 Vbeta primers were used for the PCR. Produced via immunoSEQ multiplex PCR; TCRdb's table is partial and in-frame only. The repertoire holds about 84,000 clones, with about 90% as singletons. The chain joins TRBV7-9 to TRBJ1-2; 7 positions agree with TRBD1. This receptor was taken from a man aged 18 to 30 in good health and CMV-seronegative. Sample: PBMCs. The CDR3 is CASSHRDRGRGAYGYTF. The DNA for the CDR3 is TGTGCCAGCAGCCACCGGGACAGAGGTAGAGGGGCCTATGGCTACACCTTC. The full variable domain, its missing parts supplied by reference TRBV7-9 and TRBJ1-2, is DTGVSQNPRHKITKRGQNVTFRCDPISEHNRLYWYRQTLGQGPEFLTYFQNEAQLEKSRLLSDRFSAERPKGSFSTLEIQRTEQGDSAMYLCASSHRDRGRGAYGYTFGSGTRLTVV.